This T cell receptor (beta chain) was obtained from a study of a mutant IDH1 vaccine in newly diagnosed glioma (dated by TCRdb to the early 2020s). Background on the whole study: Of the roughly 34 treated patients, 62.5% were male and about 40% were female, and the mean age was about 40 years. For exploratory analyses, longitudinal TCRB deep sequencing was carried out in 25 treated patients wherever samples were available. Six visits were used for peripheral blood collection: V03 (baseline), V05, V07, V10, V12 and V13. Prior to enrollment, standard therapy consisting of radiotherapy alone, temozolomide alone, or radiochemotherapy with temozolomide had been administered to patients, with the combination being received by most patients.

The time point label on this specimen signifies: baseline, week 1 (first vaccination visit). The treatment or condition label, as the study defines it: pre-vaccination baseline after standard-of-care therapy. Newly diagnosed WHO grade 3 or 4 IDH1-mutant astrocytomas showing loss of nuclear ATRX were present in the donors. The samples were drawn from NOA16, a multicentre, single-arm, open-label phase I trial in Germany that tested a mutant IDH1 peptide vaccine in humans for the first time. For immunogenicity testing, the blood drawn at visit V03 was used as the baseline sample. Genomic DNA for TCRB sequencing was extracted from EDTA blood using the DNeasy Blood and Tissue Kit. Receptor amplification or capture employed the immunoSEQ multiplex PCR assay. The hsTCRB Kit was used according to the manufacturer's protocol to amplify rearranged TCR beta chain sequences. An Illumina MiSeq was used to sequence the TCRB libraries. Per the source publication's procedure: Demultiplexing, trimming and gene mapping were performed with the kit vendor's proprietary platform. Not all clones reach the TCRdb copy of this immuneACCESS table, which keeps in-frame sequences only. Checked studies attribute under half of the gap to unresolved V genes and leave the rest unexplained. The D gene and trimming were derived from the DNA, and the V and J assignments and clone size from that table. In all, the sample holds 92,000 or so clones, and around 80% of those were seen once. The ten largest clonotypes hold roughly 5% of the sample.

The research as a whole found: PBMC samples for TCRB deep sequencing were selected based on availability. Immune responses induced by the vaccine were seen in approximately 93% of patients across multiple MHC alleles. No apparent relationship was observed between pseudoprogression and alterations in the top peripheral T cell clonotypes detected by TCRB sequencing. The authors stated that sample limitations prevented analyses of patient blood samples from being reproduced.

Worth noting for this clone: Which antigen it targets is not known. Base qualities were left out, and no much larger clone turns up one base away.

Here the sequenced sample was PBMCs, taken from a glioma patient treated with radiotherapy, temozolomide or both. The receptor was isolated from a man in his forties with glioma. Some clones in this sample may be carry-over from other donors' samples.

CDR3 region: CASSLGSSGGQETQYF. The nucleotide sequence is TGTGCCAGCAGCTTAGGGTCTAGCGGGGGCCAAGAGACCCAGTACTTC. The chain couples TRBV11-2 to TRBJ2-5, and 10 junctional nucleotides match TRBD2. Germline trimming amounts to 1 base on V and 1 base on J, with 3 as the count of junction bases outside the gene matches. The CDR3, from cysteine to phenylalanine, totals 16 residues. The read is trimmed to its CDR3 DNA, 48 bases read in frame from base 1. The germline V gene yields SGHAT for CDR1 and FQNNGV for CDR2. With the portions outside the CDR3 filled from the reference TRBV11-2 and TRBJ2-5 genes, the complete variable region becomes EAGVAQSPRYKIIEKRQSVAFWCNPISGHATLYWYQQILGQGPKLLIQFQNNGVVDDSQLPKDRFSAERLKGVDSTLKIQPAKLEDSAVYLCASSLGSSGGQETQYFGPGTRLLVL.